The subject of this entry is one T cell receptor (beta chain). Its binding antigen is unknown. No much larger clone is present one base from it, and per-base qualities are unavailable. RNA was extracted using the RNeasy kit, and about 0.45 to 1 ug of the RNA was reverse transcribed with random hexamers. The immunoSEQ multiplex PCR assay, covering 54 Vbeta and 13 Jbeta segments, was used to amplify TCR beta CDR3 regions. PCR amplification bias was corrected using a synthetic template baseline for primer optimization and computational correction. From the authors' description of their analysis: Reads were annotated to V, D and J genes according to IMGT and were analyzed with immunoSEQ Analyzer, with only productive sequences retained. Clonality was computed as one minus Shannon entropy normalized by log2 of the number of productive unique sequences. Public and private clones were assessed among the 100 most prevalent clones of each patient and control. A clone was defined as Susac-specific if it was absent from the healthy and MS cohorts, from some 1,100 published viral clones and from other ImmuneACCESS disease sequences. The raw public reads went through TCRdb reprocessing: fastp at Q25, MiXCR clone calling, in-frame beta chains kept. Entries are consolidated by CDR3 protein sequence, retaining the most common genes and DNA. The authors' filters were not applied to this entry. Counted in this sample were approximately 90,000 distinct CDR3 sequences; around 93% of them appeared once. The ten most abundant clones make up around 0.3% of the sample.

The germline V gene gives CDR1 as SQVTM and CDR2 as ANQGSEA. The CDR3 sequence holds 12 residues, the cysteine and phenylalanine included. This entry keeps only the CDR3 DNA: 36 bases, framed from base 1. Relative to germline, V is 1 base shorter and J is 2 bases shorter, with 5 bases between their ends. The data stem from a study of CD8 T cells in Susac syndrome (dated by TCRdb to the late 2010s). In the study overall: The study used repertoire sequencing to test whether antigen drove CD8+ T cell activation and differentiation in Susac syndrome. The study compared CD8+ T cell repertoire clonality among 12 healthy donors, about 14 Susac syndrome patients and about 16 multiple sclerosis patients. The investigation overall reported the following: The number of individuals in the TCR sequencing and HLA analysis was recognized as being relatively small.

High-throughput TCR beta sequencing profiled peripheral blood CD8+ and CD4+ T cells from healthy donors, Susac syndrome patients and multiple sclerosis patients. The healthy donors served as controls matched for age and sex. Bulk CD8+ and CD4+ T cells were purified magnetically by negative isolation, whereas CD8+ TEMRA cells were enriched by FACS. Blood was collected in EDTA tubes and processed within 24 hours, with PBMCs isolated through density gradient centrifugation. PBMCs intended for TCR sequencing were cryopreserved in liquid nitrogen and thawed later in a water bath at 37 degrees C. The sorted or isolated CD4+, CD8+ and CD8+ TEMRA cells reached a purity of at least 90%.

The sample consisted of CD8+ T cells from PBMCs. This receptor was obtained from a human donor in good health. The chain is encoded by TRBV29-1 joined to TRBJ1-1; no D gene is confidently identified. The DNA sequence is as follows: TGCAGCGTTGAAGGGGGTAACACTGAAGCTTTCTTT. It specifies CSVEGGNTEAFF.